This T cell receptor (beta chain) was captured by sequencing in a study of synovial regulatory T cells in juvenile arthritis. CDR1 MNHEY and CDR2 SVGAGI come from the germline V gene. This CDR3 region has 14 residues. No DNA accompanies this entry. Findings of the study overall: Across patients, iaTreg TCR repertoires were mostly private, partly shared with synovial Teff and blood CPL. TCR diversity was lower in inflammation-associated blood Treg cells than in other blood Treg cells.

Produced via immunoSEQ multiplex PCR; TCRdb's table is partial and in-frame only. Recorded here are approximately 1,300 clones; the top ten clones represent approximately 5%. In terms of frequency, this clone is medium-sized. Its antigen is still unknown. The source of this sequence is a donor under 30 with juvenile idiopathic arthritis. The chain has TRBV6-5 and TRBJ1-4; TCRdb reports TRBD1, a call that lacks DNA to check it against. Source material: Treg cells from blood. Subset denoted: HLA-DR+ inflammation-associated blood Treg cells. CDR3 amino acids: CASSDRGRGEKLFF.